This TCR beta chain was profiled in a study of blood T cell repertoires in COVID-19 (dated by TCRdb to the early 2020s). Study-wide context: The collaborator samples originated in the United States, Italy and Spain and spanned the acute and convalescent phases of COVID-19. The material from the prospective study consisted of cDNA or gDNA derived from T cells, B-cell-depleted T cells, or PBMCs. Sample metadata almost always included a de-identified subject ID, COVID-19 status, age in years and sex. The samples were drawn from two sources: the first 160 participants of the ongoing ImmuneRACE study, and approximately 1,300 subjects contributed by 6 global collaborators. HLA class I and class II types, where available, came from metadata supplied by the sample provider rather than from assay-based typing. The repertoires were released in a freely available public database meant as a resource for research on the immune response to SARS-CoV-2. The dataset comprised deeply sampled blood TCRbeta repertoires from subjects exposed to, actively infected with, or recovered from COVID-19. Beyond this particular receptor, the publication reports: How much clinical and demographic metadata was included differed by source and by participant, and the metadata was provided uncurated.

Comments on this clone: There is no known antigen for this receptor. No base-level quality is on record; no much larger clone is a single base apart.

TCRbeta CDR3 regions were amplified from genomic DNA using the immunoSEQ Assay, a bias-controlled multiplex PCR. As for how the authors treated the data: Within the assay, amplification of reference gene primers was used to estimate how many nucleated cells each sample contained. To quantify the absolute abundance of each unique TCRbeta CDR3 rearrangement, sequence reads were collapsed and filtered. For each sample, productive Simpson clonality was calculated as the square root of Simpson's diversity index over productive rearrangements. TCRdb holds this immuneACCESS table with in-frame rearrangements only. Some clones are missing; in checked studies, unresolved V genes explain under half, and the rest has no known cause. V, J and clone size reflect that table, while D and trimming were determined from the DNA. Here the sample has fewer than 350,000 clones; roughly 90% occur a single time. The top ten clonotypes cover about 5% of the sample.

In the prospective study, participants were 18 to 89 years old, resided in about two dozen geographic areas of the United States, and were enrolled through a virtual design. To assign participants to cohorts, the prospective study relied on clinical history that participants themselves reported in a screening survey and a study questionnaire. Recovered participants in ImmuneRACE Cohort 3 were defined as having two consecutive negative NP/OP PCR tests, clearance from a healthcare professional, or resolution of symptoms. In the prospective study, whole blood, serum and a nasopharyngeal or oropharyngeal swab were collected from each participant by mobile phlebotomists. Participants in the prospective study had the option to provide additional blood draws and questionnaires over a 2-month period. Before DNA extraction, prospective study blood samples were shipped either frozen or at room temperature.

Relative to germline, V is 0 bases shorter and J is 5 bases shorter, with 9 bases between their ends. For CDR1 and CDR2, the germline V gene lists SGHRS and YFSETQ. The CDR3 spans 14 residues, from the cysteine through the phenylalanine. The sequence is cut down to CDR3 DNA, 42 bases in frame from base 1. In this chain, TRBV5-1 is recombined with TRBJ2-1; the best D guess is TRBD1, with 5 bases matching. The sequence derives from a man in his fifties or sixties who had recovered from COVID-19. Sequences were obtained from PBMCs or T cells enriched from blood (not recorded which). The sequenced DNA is TGCGCCAGCAGCTTGGGGACAACTCACAATGAGCAGTTCTTC. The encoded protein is CASSLGTTHNEQFF.